This T cell receptor (beta chain) stems from a study of cytomegalovirus exposure and HLA in healthy donors. The CDR3 has 13 amino acids. V was clipped by 11 bases and J by 6 bases, with 17 bases between them. Germline assignment: CDR1 MDHEN and CDR2 SYDVKM. The sample holds one count of this clone. The primer mix had 60 Vbeta and 13 Jbeta primers. The table came from immunoSEQ multiplex PCR; TCRdb's copy has only in-frame clones and leaves some out. Found here are fewer than 200,000 clones, less than 90% of them singletons; the top ten hold around 4.4%. The sequence was obtained from a woman in her forties or fifties in good health and CMV-seropositive. The chain couples TRBV28 to TRBJ1-5; D might be TRBD1 (6 bases). Source material: PBMCs. CDR3 bases: TGTGCCCTGGGGGGGGGCCGGGGTCAGCCCCAGCATTTT. It yields the protein CALGGGRGQPQHF.